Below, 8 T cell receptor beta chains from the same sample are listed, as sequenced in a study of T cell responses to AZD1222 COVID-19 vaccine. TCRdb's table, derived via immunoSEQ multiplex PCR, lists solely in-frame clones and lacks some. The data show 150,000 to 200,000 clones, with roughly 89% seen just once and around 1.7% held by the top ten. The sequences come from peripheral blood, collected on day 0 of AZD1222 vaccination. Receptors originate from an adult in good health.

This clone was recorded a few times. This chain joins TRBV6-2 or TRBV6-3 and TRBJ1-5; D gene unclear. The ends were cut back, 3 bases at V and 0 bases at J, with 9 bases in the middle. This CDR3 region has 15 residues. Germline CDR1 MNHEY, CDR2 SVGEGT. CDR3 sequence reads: CASSYSPDSNQPQHF. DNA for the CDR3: TGTGCCAGCAGTTATTCGCCAGATAGCAATCAGCCCCAGCATTTT.

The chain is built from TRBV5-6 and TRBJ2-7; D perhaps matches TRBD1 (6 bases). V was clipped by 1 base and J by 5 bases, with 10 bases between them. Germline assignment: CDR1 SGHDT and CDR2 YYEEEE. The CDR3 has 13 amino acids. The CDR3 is CASSLTGIHEQYF. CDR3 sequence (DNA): TGTGCCAGCAGCTTGACAGGGATTCACGAGCAGTACTTC.

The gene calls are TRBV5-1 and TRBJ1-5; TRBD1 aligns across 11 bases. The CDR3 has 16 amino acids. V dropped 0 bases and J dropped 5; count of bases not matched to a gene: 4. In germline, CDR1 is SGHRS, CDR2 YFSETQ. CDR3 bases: TGCGCCAGCAGCTTGGGCGGGACAGGGGGTTATCAGCCCCAGCATTTT. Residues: CASSLGGTGGYQPQHF.

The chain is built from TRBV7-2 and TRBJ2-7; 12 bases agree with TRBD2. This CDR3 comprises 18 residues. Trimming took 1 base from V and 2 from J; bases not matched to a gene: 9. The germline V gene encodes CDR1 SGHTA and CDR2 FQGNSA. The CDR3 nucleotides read TGTGCCAGCAGCTTAGTGGCTAGCGGGAGGGGGCTAACCTACGAGCAGTACTTC. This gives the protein CASSLVASGRGLTYEQYF.

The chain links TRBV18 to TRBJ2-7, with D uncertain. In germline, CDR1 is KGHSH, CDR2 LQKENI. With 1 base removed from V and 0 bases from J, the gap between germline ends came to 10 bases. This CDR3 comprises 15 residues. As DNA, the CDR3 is TGTGCCAGCTCACCACAGGGAAGGTCCTCCTACGAGCAGTACTTC. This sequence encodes CASSPQGRSSYEQYF.

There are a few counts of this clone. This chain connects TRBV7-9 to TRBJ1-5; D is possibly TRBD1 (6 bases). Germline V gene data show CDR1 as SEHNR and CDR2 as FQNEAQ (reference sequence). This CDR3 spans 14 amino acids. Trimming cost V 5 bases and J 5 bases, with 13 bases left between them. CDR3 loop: CASSPGTRDQPQHF. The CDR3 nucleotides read TGTGCCAGCAGCCCCGGGACAAGGGATCAGCCCCAGCATTTT.

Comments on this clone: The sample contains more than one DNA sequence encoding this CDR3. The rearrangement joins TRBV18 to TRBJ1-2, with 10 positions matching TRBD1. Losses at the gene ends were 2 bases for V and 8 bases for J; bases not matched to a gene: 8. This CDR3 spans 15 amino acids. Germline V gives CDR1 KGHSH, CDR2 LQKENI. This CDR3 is CASSPIPGTGDGYTF. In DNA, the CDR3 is TGTGCCAGCTCACCAATACCCGGGACAGGGGACGGCTACACCTTC.

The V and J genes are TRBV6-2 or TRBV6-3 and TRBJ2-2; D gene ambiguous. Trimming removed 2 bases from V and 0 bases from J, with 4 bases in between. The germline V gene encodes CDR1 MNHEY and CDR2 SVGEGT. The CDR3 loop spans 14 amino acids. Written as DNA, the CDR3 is TGTGCCAGCAGTTACATCACGAACACCGGGGAGCTGTTTTTT. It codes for CASSYITNTGELFF.